The 15 T cell receptor beta chains below come from one sample, sequenced in a study of blood T cell repertoires in COVID-19. The method was immunoSEQ multiplex PCR; TCRdb's version includes in-frame clones alone and lacks a portion of them. The sample has roughly 120,000 clones, 80% to 90% seen once. What was sequenced was peripheral blood. These receptors originate from a woman of 80 years or more with active or convalescent COVID-19.

This clone showed up just once. The V and J genes are TRBV18 and TRBJ1-6, with TRBD1 matching 7 bases. Germline loops: CDR1 KGHSH, CDR2 LQKENI. V trimming: 6 bases; J trimming: 8 bases; junction bases outside the gene matches: 4. The CDR3 sequence is 13 residues long. The CDR3 here is CASSHDRDSPLHF. Here the CDR3 DNA reads TGTGCCAGCTCGCATGACAGGGATTCACCCCTCCACTTT.

This chain connects TRBV28 to TRBJ1-2; TRBD1 might be the D (6 bases). The CDR3 loop spans 16 amino acids. V was clipped by 6 bases and J by 2 bases, with 19 bases between them. CDR1 and CDR2 (germline): MDHEN, SYDVKM. This CDR3 reads CASRPAGAAPNYGYTF. Written as DNA, the CDR3 is TGTGCCAGCAGGCCCGCGGGGGCAGCTCCCAACTATGGCTACACCTTC.

CDR3 amino acids: CASTIEGGRINEQFF. CDR3 DNA sequence: TGTGCCAGTACCATAGAGGGGGGGCGGATCAATGAGCAGTTCTTC. This chain connects TRBV19 to TRBJ2-1, with D perhaps matching TRBD2 (7 bases). The CDR3 has 15 residues. Germline CDR1 LNHDA, CDR2 SQIVND (reference sequence). V was pared by 7 bases and J by 6 bases, with 19 bases between. Looking up the rest from reference TRBV19 and TRBJ2-1 gives the full variable domain: DGGITQSPKYLFRKEGQNVTLSCEQNLNHDAMYWYRQDPGQGLRLIYYSQIVNDFQKGDIAEGYSVSREKKESFPLTVTSAQKNPTAFYLCASTIEGGRINEQFFGPGTRLTVL.

The rearrangement joins TRBV19 to TRBJ2-1; 7 positions match TRBD2. CDR1 and CDR2 (germline): LNHDA, SQIVND (reference sequence). The length of the CDR3 is 15 residues. The junction had 4 bases not matched to a gene; V was cut back by 1 base and J by 4 bases. The DNA of the CDR3 is TGTGCCAGTAGTATAGGGCTAGCGGAGTACAATGAGCAGTTCTTC. Its translation is CASSIGLAEYNEQFF.

The gene calls are TRBV28 and TRBJ2-2, with TRBD2 as a possible D gene (7 bases). Trimming removed 8 bases at V and 4 bases at J, with 17 bases between. There are 15 residues in the CDR3. Germline CDR1 and CDR2: MDHEN and SYDVKM. The CDR3 coding sequence is TGTGCCAGCGGGGGGGCGGGGCGCAGCACCGGGGAGCTGTTTTTT. Encoded protein: CASGGAGRSTGELFF.

The chain links TRBV28 to TRBJ2-5, with 9 bases that match TRBD1. V trimming: 5 bases; J trimming: 5 bases; junction bases outside the gene matches: 3. The CDR3 covers 13 residues. Looked up from germline, CDR1 is MDHEN and CDR2 is SYDVKM. The CDR3 loop reads CASSGQGKETQYF. CDR3 sequence (DNA): TGTGCCAGCAGTGGACAGGGGAAGGAGACCCAGTACTTC.

The CDR3 protein is CASSRRTGEHEKLFF. CDR3 coding DNA: TGTGCCAGCAGCAGGAGGACAGGGGAACATGAAAAACTGTTTTTT. This chain uses TRBV7-6 with TRBJ1-4, with 9 nucleotides matching TRBD1. In germline, CDR1 is SGHVS, CDR2 FNYEAQ. The V gene end was trimmed by 5 bases and the J gene end by 6 bases; junction bases not matched to a gene: 7. This CDR3 is built from 15 residues. Full variable domain (missing parts from reference TRBV7-6 and TRBJ1-4): GAGVSQSPRYKVTKRGQDVALRCDPISGHVSLYWYRQALGQGPEFLTYFNYEAQQDKSGLPNDRFSAERPEGSISTLTIQRTEQRDSAMYRCASSRRTGEHEKLFFGSGTQLSVL.

The chain employs TRBV7-9 and TRBJ2-7; no clear D. V shed 3 bases and J shed 7 bases, with 16 bases lying between them. CDR1 and CDR2 (germline): SEHNR, FQNEAQ (reference sequence). The CDR3 has 14 amino acids. The CDR3 here is CASSLLMSSTEQYF. CDR3 DNA: TGTGCCAGCAGCTTGTTAATGTCCTCTACGGAGCAGTACTTC.

The sample holds a few counts of this clone. The genes are TRBV6-5 and TRBJ1-1; D unclear. The CDR3 has 12 residues. Germline CDR1 is MNHEY and CDR2 is SVGAGI. Deletions cut 2 bases from V and 6 bases from J, with 7 bases between. The CDR3 region is CASSYAGSEAFF. In nucleotides, the CDR3 is TGTGCCAGCAGTTACGCGGGCTCTGAAGCTTTCTTT.

The chain employs TRBV7-9 and TRBJ2-2; tentative D call: TRBD1 (6 bases). Germline-derived CDR1 and CDR2 are SEHNR and FQNEAQ (reference sequence). This CDR3 is built from 17 residues. With 5 bases removed from V and 4 bases from J, the gap between germline ends came to 20 bases. CDR3 sequence reads: CASSPLYRARGTGELFF. In DNA, the CDR3 is TGTGCCAGCAGCCCCCTCTACAGGGCACGGGGCACCGGGGAGCTGTTTTTT.

The V call is TRBV27, the J call TRBJ1-2; no clear D gene. Trimming cost V 0 bases and J 3 bases, with 11 bases left between them. The germline V gene has CDR1 MNHEY and CDR2 SMNVEV (reference sequence). This CDR3 contains 15 residues. The CDR3 reads CASSLSAGGYYGYTF. The CDR3 region has the DNA TGTGCCAGCAGTTTATCGGCAGGAGGATACTATGGCTACACCTTC.

The chain carries TRBV4-1 and TRBJ2-2; 10 positions match TRBD1. The trim removed 1 base at V and 7 bases at J, leaving 12 bases unmatched. CDR1 and CDR2 from the germline V gene are MGHRA and YSYEKL. The CDR3 consists of 18 residues. The CDR3 here is CASSQATTGGVGGGELFF. Here the CDR3 DNA reads TGCGCCAGCAGCCAAGCCACGACAGGGGGCGTAGGCGGCGGGGAGCTGTTTTTT.

The V and J genes are TRBV5-1 and TRBJ2-3, with a weak D call TRBD2 (6 bases). This CDR3 has 13 residues. CDR1 is SGHRS, CDR2 YFSETQ, per germline. The V end lost 4 bases, the J end lost 8 bases, and 14 bases lay between the germline ends. CDR3 coding DNA: TGCGCCAGCAGCGCGGGGACCCAACGTACGCAGTATTTT. Translating gives CASSAGTQRTQYF. The variable domain in full, with the rest retrieved from reference TRBV5-1 and TRBJ2-3, is KAGVTQTPRYLIKTRGQQVTLSCSPISGHRSVSWYQQTPGQGLQFLFEYFSETQRNKGNFPGRFSGRQFSNSRSEMNVSTLELGDSALYLCASSAGTQRTQYFGPGTRLTVL.

The chain links TRBV19 to TRBJ1-2, with D hard to call. Germline-derived CDR1 and CDR2 are LNHDA and SQIVND (reference sequence). The CDR3 length is 14 residues. The V and J ends lost 5 bases and 6 bases respectively, with 16 bases between them. CDR3 in amino acids: CASSPREGWNGYTF. The DNA of the CDR3 is TGTGCCAGTAGTCCCCGGGAGGGATGGAATGGCTACACCTTC.

The CDR3 coding sequence is TGTGCCAGCGGGACAGGGGTCTCCTACGAGCAGTACTTC. Amino acids: CASGTGVSYEQYF. The V and J genes are TRBV19 and TRBJ2-7, with TRBD1 matching over 10 bases. Germline trimming cut 9 bases from V and 0 bases from J; bases unmatched to any gene: 2. Germline loops: CDR1 LNHDA, CDR2 SQIVND (reference sequence). This CDR3 is built from 13 residues.